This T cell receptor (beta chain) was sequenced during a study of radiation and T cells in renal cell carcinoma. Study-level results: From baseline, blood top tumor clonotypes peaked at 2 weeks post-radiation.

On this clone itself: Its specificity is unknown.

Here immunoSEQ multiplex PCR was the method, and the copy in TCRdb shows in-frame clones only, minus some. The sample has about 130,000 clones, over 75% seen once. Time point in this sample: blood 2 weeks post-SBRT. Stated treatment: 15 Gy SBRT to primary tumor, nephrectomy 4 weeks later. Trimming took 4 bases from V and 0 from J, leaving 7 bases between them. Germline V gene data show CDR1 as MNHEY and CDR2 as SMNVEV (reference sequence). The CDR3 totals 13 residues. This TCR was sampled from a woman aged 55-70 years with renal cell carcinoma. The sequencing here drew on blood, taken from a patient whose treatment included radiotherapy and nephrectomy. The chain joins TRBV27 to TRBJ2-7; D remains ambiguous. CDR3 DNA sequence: TGTGCCAGCAGTTCAGGTGTCTCCTACGAGCAGTACTTC. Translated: CASSSGVSYEQYF.